This TCR beta chain was captured in a study of PD-L1 blockade in urothelial cancer. Study summary: Samples of blood were analyzed 3 weeks (second dose) and 6 weeks after treatment start.

V gave up 5 bases and J gave up 8 bases, with 12 bases separating them. This CDR3 spans 12 amino acids. CDR1 is SGHVS, CDR2 FQNEAQ, per germline. Sequencing was performed with immunoSEQ multiplex PCR; in TCRdb, only in-frame clones are kept and a portion is missing. The table lists about 100,000 clones, over 80% of them singletons. The clonotype was recovered from a woman aged 80 or over with urothelial cancer. This specimen consisted of PBMCs, obtained around atezolizumab (anti-PD-L1) treatment. The chain is built from TRBV7-8 and TRBJ1-1; tentatively, D is TRBD1 (6 bases). CDR3 DNA: TGTGCCAGCAGCCTTCAAGGGGGAGAAGCTTTCTTT. Amino acids: CASSLQGGEAFF.